This TCR beta chain was sequenced during a study of beta chain features in type 1 diabetes. The wider study: Age, gender and cell yields were alike across patients and healthy donors.

There are 13 residues in the CDR3. From germline, CDR1 is SGHNT and CDR2 YYREEE (reference sequence). Trimming removed 0 bases at V and 5 bases at J, with 6 bases between. This clone has just a few counts. The antigen is not known. Reverse transcription of all isolated RNA meant that expressed TCRB transcripts were sequenced. Profiling relied on immunoSEQ multiplex PCR, and the TCRdb table lists in-frame clones only, not all of them. The table lists around 500,000 clones, about 30% of them singletons. Broader study findings: Equally in patients and controls, PCR might preferentially amplify shorter templates. For Type 1 diabetes patients, all four CD4+ subsets carried TCRB CDR3s that were moderately but significantly shorter. For TCRB rearrangement, an influence of HLA type remained unresolved here.

Input material: naive CD4+ T cells from blood. This receptor was identified in a man in his late teens or twenties in good health. The V gene is TRBV5-4, the J gene TRBJ2-1; possibly TRBD1 for D (5 bases). DNA for the CDR3: TGTGCCAGCAGCTTGGACAGGCACAATGAGCAGTTCTTC. It is translated as CASSLDRHNEQFF. Filled out from reference TRBV5-4 and TRBJ2-1, the complete variable domain reads ETGVTQSPTHLIKTRGQQVTLRCSSQSGHNTVSWYQQALGQGPQFIFQYYREEENGRGNFPPRFSGLQFPNYSSELNVNALELDDSALYLCASSLDRHNEQFFGPGTRLTVL.